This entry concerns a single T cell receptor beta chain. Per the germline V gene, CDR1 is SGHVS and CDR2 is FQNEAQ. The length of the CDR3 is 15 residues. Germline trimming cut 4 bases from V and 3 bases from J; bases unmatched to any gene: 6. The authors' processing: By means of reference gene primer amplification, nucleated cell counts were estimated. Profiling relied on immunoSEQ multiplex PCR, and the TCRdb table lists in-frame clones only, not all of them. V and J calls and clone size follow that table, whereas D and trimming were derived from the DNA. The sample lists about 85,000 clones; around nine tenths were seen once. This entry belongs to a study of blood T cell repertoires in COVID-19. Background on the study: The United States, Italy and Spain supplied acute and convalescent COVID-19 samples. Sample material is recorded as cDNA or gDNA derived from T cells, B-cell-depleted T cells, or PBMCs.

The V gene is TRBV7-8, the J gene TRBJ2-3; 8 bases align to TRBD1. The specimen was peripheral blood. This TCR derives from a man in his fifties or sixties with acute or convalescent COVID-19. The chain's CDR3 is CASSSQGDWTDTQYF. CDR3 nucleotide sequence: TGTGCCAGCAGCTCACAGGGGGATTGGACAGATACGCAGTATTTT.